The 16 T cell receptor beta chains given below trace back to one sample, sequenced in a study of blood T cell repertoires in COVID-19. This table comes from immunoSEQ multiplex PCR, and its TCRdb copy is limited to in-frame clones, with some not included. The data hold some 150,000 clones, with roughly 86% observed a single time. Sequenced sample: peripheral blood. The receptors were gathered from a woman aged 50 to 65 with acute or convalescent COVID-19.

V gene TRBV5-6 combines with J gene TRBJ1-2; 10 nucleotides match TRBD1. Germline values: CDR1 SGHDT, CDR2 YYEEEE. The CDR3 extends over 18 amino acids. V lost 0 bases to trimming and J lost 6 bases; unmatched junction nucleotides: 14. CDR3 protein: CASSLGFGGQGKHDGYTF. In DNA, the CDR3 is TGTGCCAGCAGCTTGGGATTTGGGGGACAGGGGAAGCACGATGGCTACACCTTC.

This clone was seen a single time. The chain combines TRBV4-1 with TRBJ1-1; tentative D call: TRBD1 (5 bases). V lost 0 bases and J 6 bases, leaving 20 bases between the germline ends. Germline V gene lookup returns CDR1 MGHRA and CDR2 YSYEKL. CDR3 length: 17 amino acids. The chain's CDR3 is CASSQEPGLNWRAEAFF. The CDR3, as DNA: TGCGCCAGCAGCCAAGAACCGGGACTGAATTGGAGGGCTGAAGCTTTCTTT.

The chain employs TRBV11-2 and TRBJ2-5; 8 bases agree with TRBD1. Germline CDR1 reads SGHAT; CDR2 reads FQNNGV. The CDR3 totals 15 residues. V trimming: 0 bases; J trimming: 2 bases; junction bases outside the gene matches: 2. CDR3 residues: CASSLDGTGQETQYF. As DNA, the CDR3 is TGTGCCAGCAGCTTAGATGGGACAGGTCAAGAGACCCAGTACTTC.

This clone was found a few times. The V and J genes are TRBV9 and TRBJ1-6; tentatively, D is TRBD1 (6 bases). Trimming removed 3 bases at V and 1 base at J, with 17 bases between. Germline values: CDR1 SGDLS, CDR2 YYNGEE. This CDR3 has 18 amino acids. CDR3 nucleotides: TGTGCCAGCAGCGGGAATCTCGTACAGGGATCCTATAATTCACCCCTCCACTTT. Translated: CASSGNLVQGSYNSPLHF. Supplemented by reference TRBV9 and TRBJ1-6, the full variable domain reads DSGVTQTPKHLITATGQRVTLRCSPRSGDLSVYWYQQSLDQGLQFLIQYYNGEERAKGNILERFSAQQFPDLHSELNLSSLELGDSALYFCASSGNLVQGSYNSPLHFGNGTRLTVT.

The chain joins TRBV19 to TRBJ1-2; TRBD1 might be the D (6 bases). The germline CDR1 and CDR2 sequences are LNHDA and SQIVND (reference sequence). Trimming took 7 bases from V and 7 from J, leaving 16 bases between them. There are 13 residues in the CDR3. This CDR3 is CASTGGSRRGYTF. The CDR3 DNA follows: TGTGCCAGTACGGGGGGCAGTCGGCGTGGCTACACCTTC.

The chain uses TRBV7-9 and TRBJ1-2; the match to TRBD1 covers 7 bases. J was trimmed by 8 bases and V by 1 base; bases with no gene match: 7. Looked up from germline, CDR1 is SEHNR and CDR2 is FQNEAQ (reference sequence). This CDR3 comprises 14 residues. The CDR3 is CASSLGEGAQGYTF. The CDR3 DNA reads TGTGCCAGCAGCTTAGGAGAGGGGGCACAGGGCTACACCTTC. Full variable domain (rest looked up from reference TRBV7-9 and TRBJ1-2): DTGVSQNPRHKITKRGQNVTFRCDPISEHNRLYWYRQTLGQGPEFLTYFQNEAQLEKSRLLSDRFSAERPKGSFSTLEIQRTEQGDSAMYLCASSLGEGAQGYTFGSGTRLTVV.

This clone was detected only a few times. The genes are TRBV9 and TRBJ1-2, with D possibly TRBD1 on 5 matching bases. The CDR3 runs to 14 residues. Germline CDR1 and CDR2: SGDLS and YYNGEE. Trimming left V 2 bases short and J 1 base short, with 9 bases between. CDR3 coding DNA: TGTGCCAGCAGCGTGGGGAGGGGTAACTATGGCTACACCTTC. As protein: CASSVGRGNYGYTF.

The rearrangement uses TRBV25-1 and TRBJ2-7; 7 bases line up with TRBD1. The CDR3 is 15 amino acids. V shed 4 bases and J 5 bases; nucleotides not matched to a gene: 11. The V gene's germline CDR1 is MGHDK and CDR2 SYGVNS. The DNA of the CDR3 is TGTGCCAGCAGTGTCCGAGGGGGCGCCGGGGACGAGCAGTACTTC. Amino acid sequence: CASSVRGGAGDEQYF.

As DNA, the CDR3 is TGTGCCAGCACCCGGGGGGTTACTAGCACAGATACGCAGTATTTT. Encoded protein: CASTRGVTSTDTQYF. The chain links TRBV27 to TRBJ2-3, with 7 nucleotides matching TRBD2. J gave up 0 bases and V 7 bases, and 7 bases lay outside the gene matches. The CDR3 totals 15 residues. In germline, CDR1 is MNHEY, CDR2 SMNVEV (reference sequence).

The chain links TRBV10-2 to TRBJ2-3; 11 bases are a match to TRBD2. Germline V CDR1 and CDR2: WSHSY, SAAADI. The CDR3 consists of 17 residues. With 5 bases clipped from V and 6 bases from J, the junction kept 13 bases outside the gene matches. CDR3 coding DNA: TGCGCCAGCAGTCGCCCGACTAGCGGGGATTTTGGGGATACGCAGTATTTT. Residues: CASSRPTSGDFGDTQYF.

V is TRBV10-2 and J is TRBJ2-1, with 11 bases matching TRBD2. Germline lookup yields CDR1 WSHSY and CDR2 SAAADI. The CDR3 consists of 14 residues. Losses at the gene ends were 8 bases for V and 7 bases for J; bases not matched to a gene: 7. The CDR3 is CASEIAGGINEQFF. The DNA of the CDR3 is TGCGCCAGCGAAATAGCGGGGGGGATTAATGAGCAGTTCTTC.

The rearrangement links TRBV10-3 to TRBJ1-3; perhaps TRBD1 as D (5 bases). The germline V gene has CDR1 ENHRY and CDR2 SYGVKD. The CDR3 has 15 amino acids. The V and J ends lost 0 bases and 2 bases respectively, with 8 bases between them. The CDR3 coding sequence is TGTGCCATCAGTGAGTCGGCAGGGACTGGAAACACCATATATTTT. The encoded protein is CAISESAGTGNTIYF.

V gene TRBV7-9 combines with J gene TRBJ1-4; 10 nucleotides agree with TRBD1. The CDR3 spans 16 residues. CDR1 is SEHNR, CDR2 FQNEAQ, per germline (reference sequence). J lost 3 bases, V lost 5 bases, and 6 bases had no gene match. Written as DNA, the CDR3 is TGTGCCAGCAGCGGGGAGGACAGGGGGGCTAATGAAAAACTGTTTTTT. This encodes CASSGEDRGANEKLFF.

The CDR3 nucleotides read TGTGCCAGCAGCTGGGGACAGTTACTACGAGGGCAGTACTTC. This translates into CASSWGQLLRGQYF. The rearrangement links TRBV13 to TRBJ2-7; 7 nucleotides align to TRBD1. V lost 4 bases to trimming and J lost 9 bases; unmatched junction nucleotides: 12. Germline CDR1 reads PRHDT; CDR2 reads FYEKMQ (reference sequence). This CDR3 contains 14 residues.

This clone was seen once. The chain employs TRBV6-5 and TRBJ1-6; 8 nucleotides line up with TRBD1. This CDR3 has 14 amino acids. Trimming cost V 6 bases and J 10 bases; bases outside gene matches: 8. Germline-derived CDR1 and CDR2 are MNHEY and SVGAGI. Here the CDR3 reads CASSRRGLESPLHF. CDR3 nucleotide sequence: TGTGCCAGCAGCCGCAGGGGGCTAGAGTCACCCCTCCACTTT.

This clone has only a few counts. The CDR3 spells CASSSVSRLRRYRGSQPQHF. The CDR3 DNA follows: TGCGCCAGCAGTAGTGTAAGCCGACTCCGACGTTACAGGGGATCTCAGCCCCAGCATTTT. The rearrangement joins TRBV23-1 to TRBJ1-5; 7 bases are a match to TRBD1. TRBV23-1 is an ORF for which the function is uncertain. The CDR3 has 20 amino acids. Trimming removed 5 bases from V and 6 bases from J; junction bases left unmatched: 25.